The T cell receptor (beta chain) under discussion was sequenced for a study of T cell changes during pregnancy in multiple sclerosis. Libraries were prepared by immunoSEQ multiplex PCR; TCRdb keeps only in-frame clonotypes and omits some of them. The data show about 38,000 clones, 85% to 95% seen once. The CDR3 covers 13 residues. The germline V gene encodes CDR1 SGDLS and CDR2 YYNGEE. The J segment lost 1 base and the V segment lost 4 bases, leaving 1 base of the junction unmatched. The sample here was CD8+ T cells from peripheral blood mononuclear cells, taken in the third trimester of pregnancy. This TCR came from a female donor with multiple sclerosis, enrolled in a pregnancy study. The rearrangement links TRBV9 to TRBJ1-1, with 7 bases aligning to TRBD1. The CDR3 loop reads CASSRTGNTEAFF. The CDR3 DNA reads TGTGCCAGCAGCCGGACAGGGAACACTGAAGCTTTCTTT.